These 11 T cell receptor beta chains were all obtained from the same sample, sequenced in a study of T cell repertoires in cytomegalovirus infection. A single record per CDR3 protein comes from TCRdb applying MiXCR to the reads. Here the sample spans tens of thousands of distinct CDR3 sequences, around 3.5% being singletons. The sample taken for sequencing was PBMCs. The source is a human donor in good health (CMV status not recorded). Some clones in this sample may be carry-over from other donors' samples.

This clonotype was picked up many times. CDR3 DNA: TGTGCCAGCAACGCGGGACGAGGCGGGTCCTACAATGAGCAGTTCTTC. This encodes CASNAGRGGSYNEQFF. This chain connects TRBV12-3 or TRBV12-4 to TRBJ2-1; weak D call: TRBD2 (6 bases). The CDR3 consists of 16 residues. The V and J ends lost 7 bases and 1 base respectively, with 17 bases between them.

In its sample, this clonotype was seen many times. The chain combines TRBV5-4 with TRBJ2-3; 7 bases are shared with TRBD1. The CDR3 extends over 14 amino acids. Germline-derived CDR1 and CDR2 are SGHNT and YYREEE (reference sequence). V gave up 4 bases and J gave up 4 bases; unmatched junction bases: 6. The CDR3 region has the DNA TGTGCCAGCAGCCCAGGGGGATCCGCAGATACGCAGTATTTT. Residues: CASSPGGSADTQYF.

This clonotype was counted many times. This chain connects TRBV6-6 to TRBJ1-1, with 8 bases fitting TRBD1. Germline assignment: CDR1 MNHNY and CDR2 SVGAGI (reference sequence). The CDR3 contains 13 residues. The V and J ends lost 8 bases and 1 base, in that order; junction bases with no gene match: 3. Written as DNA, the CDR3 is TGTGCCAGCCTAGACAGGGGGAACACTGAAGCTTTCTTT. Translated: CASLDRGNTEAFF.

In this sample, this clonotype turned up many times. This chain connects TRBV3-1 to TRBJ2-3; maybe TRBD1 (5 bases). Germline CDR1 LGHDT, CDR2 YNNKEL (reference sequence). The CDR3 consists of 13 residues. V lost 7 bases, J lost 2 bases, and 10 bases lay in between. Here the CDR3 reads CASKVGHTDTQYF. The CDR3 DNA sequence: TGTGCCAGCAAGGTTGGACACACAGATACGCAGTATTTT.

In its sample, this clonotype was seen many times. The rearrangement uses TRBV28 and TRBJ1-5, with D unresolved. The CDR3 sequence is 14 residues long. V gave up 1 base and J gave up 2 bases, with 6 bases separating them. Per germline, CDR1 MDHEN and CDR2 SYDVKM. CDR3 residues: CASSLLIRNQPQHF. The CDR3 nucleotides read TGTGCCAGCAGTTTATTAATTCGCAATCAGCCCCAGCATTTT.

This clonotype has at least ten counts. CDR3: CASRDSLQETQYF. Here the CDR3 DNA reads TGTGCCAGTAGGGACAGTTTACAAGAGACCCAGTACTTC. This chain connects TRBV7-2 to TRBJ2-5, with 7 bases lining up with TRBD1. Per germline, CDR1 SGHTA and CDR2 FQGNSA. The CDR3 totals 13 residues. With V trimmed by 9 bases and J by 2 bases, 6 bases remained unmatched.

This clonotype was picked up many times. V and J are TRBV6-1 and TRBJ1-1; D remains unclear. CDR3 length equals 14 residues. Trimming pared 2 bases from V and 0 bases from J, leaving 7 bases between. Per germline, CDR1 MNHNS and CDR2 SASEGT. This CDR3 reads CASSERAMNTEAFF. In DNA, the CDR3 is TGTGCCAGCAGTGAAAGGGCTATGAACACTGAAGCTTTCTTT.

This clonotype occurred many times. The chain couples TRBV9 to TRBJ2-1; 7 nucleotides align to TRBD1. The germline gives CDR1 SGDLS, CDR2 YYNGEE. The CDR3 has 16 amino acids. After removal of 0 bases from V and 0 bases from J, the junction contained 3 bases not matched to a gene. The CDR3 sequence is CASSVEGATSYNEQFF. The CDR3, as DNA: TGTGCCAGCAGCGTAGAGGGGGCGACCTCCTACAATGAGCAGTTCTTC.

This clonotype was recorded at least ten times. CDR3 DNA: TGTGCCAGCTTTCGGAGACCCTCCCTCCCAGGGGAGCTGTTTTTT. Amino acid sequence: CASFRRPSLPGELFF. The chain has TRBV7-8 and TRBJ2-2; D remains unclear. The CDR3 is 15 amino acids. Trimming stripped 8 bases from V and 8 bases from J, with 21 bases between. In germline, CDR1 is SGHVS, CDR2 FQNEAQ.

This clonotype occurred many times. The CDR3 region has the DNA TGTGCCAGCAGCCAGCTTGGCACTGAAGCTTTCTTT. Protein product: CASSQLGTEAFF. The chain is built from TRBV3-1 and TRBJ1-1; no clear D. The CDR3 loop spans 12 amino acids. Germline CDR1 reads LGHDT; CDR2 reads YNNKEL (reference sequence). Trimming removed 3 bases from V and 4 bases from J, with 6 bases in between.

This clonotype was recorded many times. The chain links TRBV28 to TRBJ1-2; 10 bases fit TRBD1. Germline CDR1 MDHEN, CDR2 SYDVKM. CDR3 length: 13 amino acids. The V gene end was trimmed by 6 bases and the J gene end by 6 bases; junction bases not matched to a gene: 4. The CDR3 bases are TGTGCCAGCAGCCCCGGACAGGGGGATGGCTACACCTTC. Protein: CASSPGQGDGYTF.